These 15 T cell receptor beta chains came from one sample sequenced in a study of human T cells and chemical hapten exposure. In TCRdb, the RACE reads were re-called with MiXCR into one record per CDR3 protein. The data hold roughly 34,000 distinct CDR3 sequences, with around 6.5% observed a single time. Time point of the sample: patch test 1, 2 weeks after DPC sensitization. This sample's treatment: therapeutic diphenylcyclopropenone sensitization with weekly scalp DPC. It was from unfractionated whole blood that total RNA was extracted. The sample consisted of whole blood, taken in connection with sensitization to the hapten diphenylcyclopropenone (DPC). Receptors were obtained from a woman in her 30s with alopecia areata. Some clones in this sample may be carry-over from other donors' samples.

In its sample, this clonotype was seen many times. CDR3 amino acids: CASRGQGATDYGYTF. As DNA, the CDR3 is TGTGCCAGCAGGGGACAGGGGGCGACTGATTATGGCTACACCTTC. The chain links TRBV7-2 to TRBJ1-2, with 12 bases identical to TRBD1. Per the germline V gene, CDR1 is SGHTA and CDR2 is FQGNSA. After removal of 6 bases from V and 5 bases from J, the junction contained 7 bases not matched to a gene. There are 15 residues in the CDR3.

This clonotype was recorded many times. This chain uses TRBV29-1 with TRBJ2-1; TRBD2 aligns across 8 bases. The V segment lost 6 bases and the J segment 5 bases; nucleotides outside the gene matches: 12. The CDR3 has 15 residues. CDR1 SQVTM and CDR2 ANQGSEA come from the germline V gene. CDR3 region: CSVPYGAGGHNEQFF. The CDR3 bases are TGCAGCGTCCCATACGGGGCGGGGGGTCACAATGAGCAGTTCTTC.

The chain couples TRBV3-1 to TRBJ2-3; D might be TRBD1 (5 bases). V was pared by 4 bases and J by 2 bases, with 13 bases between. Germline CDR1 and CDR2: LGHDT and YNNKEL (reference sequence). CDR3 length: 15 amino acids. The CDR3 loop reads CASSPNRQPTDTQYF. Here the CDR3 DNA reads TGTGCCAGCAGCCCAAACAGGCAACCCACAGATACGCAGTATTTT.

This clonotype has only a few counts. For the CDR3, the DNA is TGCGCCAGCAGCTTATCGGGGGGAGGCACAGATACGCAGTATTTT. Translated, it gives CASSLSGGGTDTQYF. This chain connects TRBV5-1 to TRBJ2-3, with TRBD2 identical over 7 bases. Germline values: CDR1 SGHRS, CDR2 YFSETQ. J was trimmed by 1 base and V by 2 bases; bases with no gene match: 4. This CDR3 is 15 amino acids long.

The V and J genes are TRBV28 and TRBJ2-7, with D unclear. This CDR3 has 11 residues. CDR1 MDHEN and CDR2 SYDVKM come from the germline V gene. V was pared by 3 bases and J by 6 bases, with 6 bases between. The CDR3 sequence is CASSFRSEQYF. Here the CDR3 DNA reads TGTGCCAGCAGTTTCCGGAGCGAGCAGTACTTC.

The chain combines TRBV11-2 with TRBJ2-3; 8 nucleotides agree with TRBD2. With 5 bases clipped from V and 5 bases from J, the junction kept 6 bases outside the gene matches. The germline CDR1 and CDR2 sequences are SGHAT and FQNNGV. The CDR3 consists of 14 residues. The CDR3 sequence is CASSTGLAIDTQYF. The CDR3, as DNA: TGTGCCAGCAGCACCGGACTAGCTATAGATACGCAGTATTTT.

V and J are TRBV18 and TRBJ1-1; no clear D. This CDR3 spans 13 amino acids. Looked up from germline, CDR1 is KGHSH and CDR2 is LQKENI. V lost 1 base to trimming and J lost 3 bases, with 6 bases between them. In DNA, the CDR3 is TGTGCCAGCTCACCACTCGGTGACACTGAAGCTTTCTTT. Encoded protein: CASSPLGDTEAFF.

This clonotype was observed a handful of times. The CDR3 bases are TGTGCCACCAGCGGCTTTGACAGGGGGCAAGGAGATACGCAGTATTTT. Its translation: CATSGFDRGQGDTQYF. The chain employs TRBV15 and TRBJ2-3; TRBD1 aligns across 10 bases. Germline trimming cut 5 bases from V and 5 bases from J; bases unmatched to any gene: 10. Germline V gene sequence: CDR1 LNHNV, CDR2 YYDKDF (reference sequence). This CDR3 has 16 amino acids.

This clonotype appeared many times. The chain is built from TRBV28 and TRBJ2-3; the match to TRBD2 covers 7 bases. Germline loops: CDR1 MDHEN, CDR2 SYDVKM. The CDR3 is 15 amino acids. V lost 3 bases, J lost 2 bases, and 5 bases stayed unmatched. The CDR3 DNA is TGTGCCAGCAGTTTGCCTAGCGGCCACACAGATACGCAGTATTTT. Protein sequence: CASSLPSGHTDTQYF.

This clonotype was counted at least ten times. The chain has TRBV15 and TRBJ1-6; 11 nucleotides align to TRBD1. This CDR3 region has 15 residues. V trimming: 11 bases; J trimming: 1 base; junction bases outside the gene matches: 4. Germline V gene data show CDR1 as LNHNV and CDR2 as YYDKDF (reference sequence). CDR3 region: CAPGQGESYNSPLHF. The CDR3 bases are TGTGCCCCGGGACAGGGGGAATCCTATAATTCACCCCTCCACTTT.

This clonotype appeared many times. The chain combines TRBV20-1 with TRBJ1-5; D is unresolved. This CDR3 has 13 amino acids. Trimming cost V 5 bases and J 2 bases, with 10 bases left between them. Germline CDR1 DFQATT, CDR2 SNEGSKA (reference sequence). The CDR3: CSAWSMGNQPQHF. CDR3 nucleotides: TGCAGTGCTTGGAGTATGGGCAATCAGCCCCAGCATTTT.

The sample holds a few counts of this clonotype. The chain couples TRBV18 to TRBJ1-4; D remains unclear. This CDR3 is built from 13 residues. Per germline, CDR1 KGHSH and CDR2 LQKENI. V was cut by 2 bases and J by 5 bases, with 6 bases left in between. Here the CDR3 reads CASSPAINEKLFF. CDR3 DNA: TGTGCCAGCTCACCAGCGATCAATGAAAAACTGTTTTTT.

This clonotype was counted at least ten times. The chain joins TRBV11-2 to TRBJ1-2, with a possible D match to TRBD1 (5 bases). The CDR3 contains 13 residues. The V gene's germline CDR1 is SGHAT and CDR2 FQNNGV. V lost 5 bases and J lost 5, with 12 bases in between. In DNA form, the CDR3 reads TGTGCCAGCAGCCTCCGGGACGAGTATGGCTACACCTTC. Translated: CASSLRDEYGYTF.

This clonotype occurred many times. The CDR3 DNA reads TGTGCCAGCAGCCAACTAGTCAGGGAAAAACTGTTTTTT. Its protein product is CASSQLVREKLFF. This rearrangement joins TRBV4-2 to TRBJ1-4; no clear D. Germline V gene sequence: CDR1 LGHNA, CDR2 YNFKEQ. The CDR3 runs to 13 residues. The germline V and J ends were trimmed by 2 bases and 8 bases, with 9 bases remaining between them.

Many counts were recorded for this clonotype. The V and J genes are TRBV7-8 and TRBJ2-3; possible D gene TRBD1, 5 bases. V lost 4 bases and J 4 bases, leaving 21 bases between the germline ends. Germline CDR1 reads SGHVS; CDR2 reads FQNEAQ. This CDR3 spans 17 amino acids. CDR3 amino acids: CASSYTPATGFADTQYF. CDR3 coding DNA: TGTGCCAGCAGCTACACTCCCGCAACAGGATTCGCAGATACGCAGTATTTT.